This TCR beta chain appears in the sequencing data of a study of control samples from healthy donors and cancer patients. Sequencing used immunoSEQ multiplex PCR; TCRdb keeps in-frame clones, though not all of them. The sample lists roughly 170,000 clones; almost 90% were seen once. The CDR3 spans 14 residues. Germline loops: CDR1 MNHEY, CDR2 SVGAGI. V dropped 7 bases and J dropped 4 bases, with 16 bases sitting between them. The clonotype was recovered from a woman in her twenties or thirties in good health. What was sequenced was blood. The rearrangement links TRBV6-5 to TRBJ1-2; D is perhaps TRBD1 (5 bases). This chain's CDR3 is CASKESVGVYGYTF. CDR3 DNA sequence: TGTGCCAGCAAGGAGTCCGTGGGGGTCTATGGCTACACCTTC.